What follows describes a single T cell receptor beta chain. Generated by immunoSEQ multiplex PCR, the TCRdb table keeps only in-frame clones and is missing some. Here the sample spans some 150,000 clones, 91% being singletons. From germline, CDR1 is SNHLY and CDR2 FYNNEI. Trimming stripped 6 bases from V and 0 bases from J, with 14 bases between. The CDR3 sequence is 15 residues long. This sample was included in a study of control samples from healthy donors and cancer patients. The rearrangement uses TRBV2 and TRBJ1-1; D uncertain. The specimen sequenced was blood. This receptor was obtained from a man younger than 30 in good health. The CDR3 sequence is CASRRVDRLNTEAFF. The CDR3 DNA sequence: TGTGCCAGCAGGCGGGTAGACCGACTGAACACTGAAGCTTTCTTT.